These T cell receptor beta chains were read from a single sample in a study. TCRdb reprocessed the 5' RACE reads with MiXCR, giving one entry per CDR3 protein. The sample contains over 40,000 distinct CDR3 sequences, approximately 22% of which appear only once. What was sequenced was Tregs sorted from blood. Receptor source: a female donor with breast cancer. CDR3s include the opening cysteine and the closing phenylalanine or tryptophan. Size is stated for part of the rows, as once, few or many counts, or as a class when the clone is expanded.

clone size,V gene,J gene,CDR3 protein
many,TRBV29-1,TRBJ2-5,CSVVPTSGQETQYF
few,TRBV7-2,TRBJ2-7,CASSFRDGYEQYF
few,TRBV5-1,TRBJ2-3,CASSLAPGRRGGDTQYF
.,TRBV7-6,TRBJ2-1,CAGSFGTSSYNEQFF
many,TRBV20-1,TRBJ2-1,CSARERTWGEQFF
.,TRBV5-1,TRBJ1-1,CASSLNGETEAFF
many,TRBV20-1,TRBJ2-3,CSAQDRRTDTQYF
.,TRBV6-1,TRBJ2-3,CASSALVRADTQYF
.,TRBV4-1,TRBJ1-5,CASSQTVNQPQHF
.,TRBV25-1,TRBJ1-5,CASSGPRARTGGNQPQHF